The 27 T cell receptor beta chains in this list originate from one sample, sequenced in a study of cytomegalovirus exposure and HLA in healthy donors. PCR primers comprised 60 Vbeta and 13 Jbeta primers. Assay used: immunoSEQ multiplex PCR; TCRdb lists only in-frame clones, some missing. The table has about 86,000 clones, roughly 79% seen once. The source material was PBMCs. The receptors here all came from a female donor in good health and CMV-seronegative.

The rearrangement uses TRBV6-5 and TRBJ2-7, with TRBD1 identical over 7 bases. V shed 8 bases and J 3 bases; nucleotides not matched to a gene: 4. Germline CDR1 and CDR2: MNHEY and SVGAGI. The CDR3 length is 12 residues. The CDR3, as DNA: TGTGCCAGCGGCGGACAGGACTACGAGCAGTACTTC. It translates to CASGGQDYEQYF.

The chain has TRBV7-8 and TRBJ2-3; no firm D call. With 6 bases removed from V and 0 bases from J, the gap between germline ends came to 13 bases. There are 15 residues in the CDR3. Germline V lookup: CDR1 SGHVS, CDR2 FQNEAQ. The chain's CDR3 is CASSRIIASTDTQYF. CDR3 sequence (DNA): TGTGCCAGCAGTCGAATCATAGCTAGCACAGATACGCAGTATTTT. The full variable domain, with the rest looked up from reference TRBV7-8 and TRBJ2-3, is GAGVSQSPRYKVAKRGQDVALRCDPISGHVSLFWYQQALGQGPEFLTYFQNEAQLDKSGLPSDRFFAERPEGSVSTLKIQRTQQEDSAVYLCASSRIIASTDTQYFGPGTRLTVL.

V is TRBV6-1 and J is TRBJ1-5, with a tentative D call TRBD1 (6 bases). The CDR3 consists of 15 residues. Trimming removed 3 bases at V and 5 bases at J, with 14 bases between. Germline V lookup: CDR1 MNHNS, CDR2 SASEGT. In nucleotides, the CDR3 is TGTGCCAGCAGTGAGTTAACAGGGAGGGATCAGCCCCAGCATTTT. As protein: CASSELTGRDQPQHF.

This sequence joins TRBV19 and TRBJ1-2; D remains ambiguous. V was clipped by 1 base and J by 6 bases, with 9 bases between them. The CDR3 is made up of 13 amino acids. Germline assignment: CDR1 LNHDA and CDR2 SQIVND (reference sequence). CDR3: CASSIVDGHGYTF. CDR3 sequence (DNA): TGTGCCAGTAGTATAGTTGATGGCCATGGCTACACCTTC.

This clone was observed once. The chain links TRBV29-1 to TRBJ2-1, with 13 bases matching TRBD2. Losses at the gene ends were 4 bases for V and 5 bases for J; bases not matched to a gene: 14. The CDR3 sequence is 18 residues long. Per germline, CDR1 SQVTM and CDR2 ANQGSEA. CDR3 coding DNA: TGCAGCGTTGCGGGACTAGCGGGAAACACCTCCCCCAACAATGAGCAGTTCTTC. This codes for CSVAGLAGNTSPNNEQFF.

The V and J genes are TRBV5-1 and TRBJ1-1; TRBD1 might be the D (5 bases). Trimming stripped 0 bases from V and 0 bases from J, with 12 bases between. The CDR3 has 16 amino acids. The germline gives CDR1 SGHRS, CDR2 YFSETQ. CDR3 region: CASSLETGGLNTEAFF. The CDR3 DNA follows: TGCGCCAGCAGCTTGGAAACAGGCGGTTTGAACACTGAAGCTTTCTTT. Full variable domain (outside the CDR3, taken from reference TRBV5-1 and TRBJ1-1): KAGVTQTPRYLIKTRGQQVTLSCSPISGHRSVSWYQQTPGQGLQFLFEYFSETQRNKGNFPGRFSGRQFSNSRSEMNVSTLELGDSALYLCASSLETGGLNTEAFFGQGTRLTVV.

The chain has TRBV28 and TRBJ1-2, with D tentatively TRBD1 (5 bases). V gave up 2 bases and J gave up 4 bases, with 17 bases separating them. Germline V CDR1 and CDR2: MDHEN, SYDVKM. The CDR3 length is 16 residues. DNA of the CDR3: TGTGCCAGCAGTTTAGGGTCCACGCAGGGTACCTATGGCTACACCTTC. Translating it yields CASSLGSTQGTYGYTF.

The chain recombines TRBV7-9 with TRBJ2-1; TRBD2 might be the D (6 bases). V lost 5 bases and J 10 bases, leaving 21 bases between the germline ends. The length of the CDR3 is 15 residues. The V gene's germline CDR1 is SEHNR and CDR2 FQNEAQ (reference sequence). The DNA for the CDR3 is TGTGCCAGCAGCCCCCCGACCCTAGCGACGGGGGAGCAGTTCTTC. Its translation: CASSPPTLATGEQFF.

The rearrangement links TRBV10-3 to TRBJ1-1, with D perhaps TRBD1 (5 bases). This CDR3 comprises 14 residues. The V gene lost 11 bases and the J gene lost 2 bases, with 18 bases spanning the gap. Germline V gene lookup returns CDR1 ENHRY and CDR2 SYGVKD. As DNA, the CDR3 is TGTGCCCTTGGCTTTACAGGCCTTAACACTGAAGCTTTCTTT. Protein product: CALGFTGLNTEAFF.

The chain recombines TRBV21-1 with TRBJ1-2; TRBD1 is the table's D call, not checked against the DNA. TRBV21-1 is tagged as a pseudogene. CDR3 size: 17 residues. This CDR3 is CASSKERNDRPIYGYTF. Written as DNA, the CDR3 is TGTGCCAGCAGCAAAGAAAGGAACGACAGGCCAATCTATGGCTACACCTTC.

The chain has TRBV25-1 and TRBJ2-7; TRBD2 agrees at 11 bases. Germline-derived CDR1 and CDR2 are MGHDK and SYGVNS. The CDR3 is 16 amino acids. The V segment lost 2 bases and the J segment 3 bases; nucleotides outside the gene matches: 6. For the CDR3, the DNA is TGTGCCAGCAGTGAACTCGGGACTAGCGGAATCTACGAGCAGTACTTC. Residues: CASSELGTSGIYEQYF.

The chain has TRBV18 and TRBJ2-4, with D unclear. Trimming shortened V by 4 bases and J by 0 bases, and 7 bases separated the two germline ends. The germline CDR1 and CDR2 sequences are KGHSH and LQKENI. The CDR3 covers 14 residues. The CDR3 bases are TGTGCCAGCTCACTACAGATAGCCAAAAACATTCAGTACTTC. Its protein is CASSLQIAKNIQYF.

This clone was recorded once. This rearrangement joins TRBV19 to TRBJ1-2; no reliable D call. Per germline, CDR1 LNHDA and CDR2 SQIVND (reference sequence). Trimming removed 6 bases at V and 6 bases at J, with 20 bases between. The CDR3 consists of 15 residues. The CDR3 reads CASRDAFAGLHGYTF. CDR3 coding DNA: TGTGCCAGTAGGGACGCCTTCGCGGGCCTCCATGGCTACACCTTC.

This chain connects TRBV5-1 to TRBJ2-7; 9 bases are shared with TRBD1. The CDR3 totals 14 residues. Trimming cost V 2 bases and J 6 bases; bases outside gene matches: 6. The V gene's germline CDR1 is SGHRS and CDR2 YFSETQ. CDR3 sequence reads: CASSFRDRAGEQYF. CDR3 bases: TGCGCCAGCAGCTTTAGGGACAGGGCGGGCGAGCAGTACTTC.

This clone has just one count. The chain employs TRBV10-3 and TRBJ1-5; tentative D call: TRBD1 (6 bases). CDR1 and CDR2 (germline): ENHRY, SYGVKD. The ends were cut back, 8 bases at V and 6 bases at J, with 14 bases in the middle. CDR3 size: 13 residues. In nucleotides, the CDR3 is TGTGCCATCCTTAACAGGGTAAGTCAGCCCCAGCATTTT. It specifies CAILNRVSQPQHF.

The chain is built from TRBV27 and TRBJ1-2, with 9 bases aligning to TRBD1. This CDR3 is 16 amino acids long. V dropped 4 bases and J dropped 8; count of bases not matched to a gene: 14. CDR1 and CDR2 (germline): MNHEY, SMNVEV (reference sequence). Here the CDR3 DNA reads TGTGCCAGCAGTTGGACAGGGGCCACCCCCGACCGGGGCTACACCTTC. It yields the protein CASSWTGATPDRGYTF.

On this clone itself: One junction end disagrees with the germline gene, perhaps due to a read error. The chain uses TRBV7-7 and TRBJ2-5; D may be TRBD2 (5 bases). The length of the CDR3 is 13 residues. From germline, CDR1 is SSHAT and CDR2 FNYEAQ (reference sequence). The CDR3 nucleotides are TGTGCTAGCAGCGGATCGGGTCAAGAGACCCAGTACTTC. It is translated as CASSGSGQETQYF.

This rearrangement joins TRBV10-3 to TRBJ2-7, with D perhaps matching TRBD1 (6 bases). V lost 7 bases and J lost 2, with 12 bases in between. Per the germline V gene, CDR1 is ENHRY and CDR2 is SYGVKD. This CDR3 has 13 amino acids. The CDR3 here is CAIKPDSAYEQYF. CDR3 nucleotide sequence: TGTGCCATCAAACCGGACAGCGCCTACGAGCAGTACTTC.

This chain links TRBV28 with TRBJ1-4; 9 bases line up with TRBD1. The CDR3 is made up of 14 amino acids. V was clipped by 6 bases and J by 4 bases; unmatched bases: 3. Germline V lookup: CDR1 MDHEN, CDR2 SYDVKM. The CDR3 nucleotides are TGTGCCAGCAGCCCGGGACAGGGTAATGAAAAACTGTTTTTT. This gives the protein CASSPGQGNEKLFF.

The chain joins TRBV15 to TRBJ1-2; D remains ambiguous. This CDR3 contains 15 residues. V lost 0 bases to trimming and J lost 8 bases, with 16 bases between them. Per germline, CDR1 LNHNV and CDR2 YYDKDF (reference sequence). The CDR3 region has the DNA TGTGCCACCAGCAGAGATCTTTCACATGCGGAAGGCTACACCTTC. Translated: CATSRDLSHAEGYTF.

The chain joins TRBV21-1 to TRBJ1-5. TRBV21-1 is deemed a pseudogene. The CDR3 is 16 amino acids. The CDR3 here is CASSKTEGMSNQPQHF. As DNA, the CDR3 is TGTGCCAGCAGCAAAACCGAGGGAATGAGCAATCAGCCCCAGCATTTT.

The J gene is TRBJ1-1, the V gene TRBV28; TRBD1 aligns across 7 bases. Trimming removed 5 bases from V and 0 bases from J; junction bases left unmatched: 6. Germline CDR1 is MDHEN and CDR2 is SYDVKM. This CDR3 is 15 amino acids long. The CDR3 DNA follows: TGTGCCAGCAGTGCCGTACAGGGGATGAACACTGAAGCTTTCTTT. The encoded protein is CASSAVQGMNTEAFF. Drawing the rest from reference TRBV28 and TRBJ1-1, the complete variable domain is DVKVTQSSRYLVKRTGEKVFLECVQDMDHENMFWYRQDPGLGLRLIYFSYDVKMKEKGDIPEGYSVSREKKERFSLILESASTNQTSMYLCASSAVQGMNTEAFFGQGTRLTVV.

As concerns this clone: An end of the junction differs from the germline gene, which may be a read error. The rearrangement links TRBV10-3 to TRBJ2-7, with 7 bases that match TRBD1. The CDR3 sequence is 12 residues long. Germline V lookup: CDR1 ENHRY, CDR2 SYGVKD. The CDR3 DNA follows: TGTGCCATCAGCGAAGAAAGGGGGCAGGGTAGCTTC. The encoded protein is CAISEERGQGSF.

The CDR3 region has the DNA TGCAGTGCTCAAGCCCAGGACACCATATATTTT. It translates to CSAQAQDTIYF. The V call is TRBV20-1, the J call TRBJ1-3; D unresolved. CDR3 length equals 11 residues. Germline CDR1 reads DFQATT; CDR2 reads SNEGSKA (reference sequence). Trimming pared 5 bases from V and 8 bases from J, leaving 10 bases between.

The J gene is TRBJ2-7, the V gene TRBV30, with D tentatively TRBD1 (5 bases). V was clipped by 5 bases and J by 0 bases, with 11 bases between them. CDR1 GTSNPN and CDR2 SVGIG come from the germline V gene (reference sequence). This CDR3 contains 13 residues. The DNA of the CDR3 is TGTGCCTGGGTAGACAGTCTCTCCTACGAGCAGTACTTC. Amino acid sequence: CAWVDSLSYEQYF.

V usage is TRBV10-2 and J usage is TRBJ1-1; the D is unclear. The CDR3 spans 12 residues. Germline V gene data show CDR1 as WSHSY and CDR2 as SAAADI. Trimming took off 4 bases at V and 0 bases at J, with 3 bases between the two ends. The CDR3 here is CASSAVNTEAFF. Written as DNA, the CDR3 is TGCGCCAGCAGTGCGGTGAACACTGAAGCTTTCTTT.

The rearrangement links TRBV5-1 to TRBJ2-7, with TRBD1 matching 9 bases. The CDR3 is 16 residues long. V lost 4 bases to trimming and J lost 6 bases; unmatched junction nucleotides: 14. Germline V gives CDR1 SGHRS, CDR2 YFSETQ. CDR3 sequence reads: CASSPTAGTGKGEQYF. CDR3 sequence (DNA): TGCGCCAGCAGCCCCACGGCCGGGACAGGGAAGGGCGAGCAGTACTTC.